This record looks at one T cell receptor beta chain sequence and its context. This specimen belongs to a study of T cell clusters in autoimmune cytopenias. The germline V gene has CDR1 SQVTM and CDR2 ANQGSEA. The CDR3 length is 11 residues. TRB rearrangements were amplified by touch-down multiplex PCR with mixed TRB-A/B primers. TCRdb re-called the multiplex PCR reads; one entry per CDR3 protein, DNA not given. This sample's table has about 7,100 distinct CDR3 sequences. TRB was amplified from approximately 250 ng of peripheral blood genomic DNA per sample. The same data also contributed to another study, on T cell repertoires in aging, cancer and after chemotherapy. From that second work: Repeat sampling of healthy donors over several months to years showed clear clonal overlap.

V gene TRBV29-1 combines with J gene TRBJ1-1; lacking DNA, the TRBD1 call made by TCRdb goes unchecked. The receptor's source is a human donor in good health. Sequencing was performed on peripheral blood. The CDR3 loop reads CSAAQSTEAFF.